This T cell receptor (beta chain) was identified in a study of CD8 T cells in ankylosing spondylitis. V lost 8 bases to trimming and J lost 10 bases, with 11 bases between them. The CDR3 has 11 residues. Germline lookup yields CDR1 SGHVS and CDR2 FNYEAQ. From the 5' RACE reads, TCRdb called clonotypes with MiXCR, one entry per CDR3 protein. The sample contains some 130,000 distinct CDR3 sequences, roughly 15% of which appear only once. Points on this clonotype: Its antigen remains unidentified.

Study results and limitations: Peripheral blood held disease-linked clones only at relatively low frequency, and these were CD8+.

The chain uses TRBV7-6 and TRBJ2-2; D gene unclear. The sequenced sample consisted of blood, either unsorted or a sorted T cell fraction (not recorded which). The source of this sequence is a female donor with ankylosing spondylitis or in good health (not recorded which). The CDR3 bases are TGTGCCAGCTCCCTGGGGTTGGAGCTGTTTTTT. It encodes CASSLGLELFF.